A single sample gave rise to the 5 T cell receptor beta chains below, sequenced in a study of cytomegalovirus exposure and HLA in healthy donors. The PCR made use of 60 Vbeta and 13 Jbeta primers. The data were produced by immunoSEQ multiplex PCR, yet TCRdb's version contains in-frame clones alone and is incomplete. The sample includes about 130,000 clones, around four fifths of them seen just once. The source material was PBMCs. These receptors were taken from a boy between 2 and 10 years old in good health and CMV-seronegative.

The chain has TRBV9 and TRBJ2-1; 8 bases map to TRBD2. Unmatched junction bases numbered 3, after V lost 1 base and J lost 0 bases. CDR1 is SGDLS and CDR2 is YYNGEE in the germline V gene. CDR3 length: 16 residues. In DNA form, the CDR3 reads TGTGCCAGCAGCGTATTCCTAGCGGGCTCCTACAATGAGCAGTTCTTC. This encodes CASSVFLAGSYNEQFF.

In DNA, the CDR3 is TGTGCCAGCAGCCAAGGACTAGCGGGAGGAGCAGATACGCAGTATTTT. Translated: CASSQGLAGGADTQYF. J is TRBJ2-3 and V is TRBV4-2, with 13 bases fitting TRBD2. CDR1 LGHNA and CDR2 YNFKEQ come from the germline V gene. V lost 1 base, J lost 4 bases, and 2 bases stayed unmatched. The CDR3 spans 16 residues.

This clone showed up just a few times. The chain recombines TRBV21-1 with TRBJ2-5; the listed D gene, TRBD1, was not tested against the DNA. TRBV21-1 is shown as a pseudogene. There are 14 residues in the CDR3. This CDR3 reads CASSKDRGQETQYF. The CDR3 DNA reads TGTGCCAGCAGCAAGGACAGGGGACAAGAGACCCAGTACTTC.

The count of this clone is one. V is TRBV6-1 and J is TRBJ1-5, with D possibly being TRBD1 (5 bases). V shed 7 bases and J shed 5 bases, with 15 bases lying between them. This CDR3 spans 14 amino acids. In germline, CDR1 is MNHNS, CDR2 SASEGT. CDR3 amino acids: CASKHQGLDQPQHF. The CDR3 coding sequence is TGTGCCAGCAAACATCAGGGTCTGGATCAGCCCCAGCATTTT.

This clone was counted between two and nine times. The chain couples TRBV4-1 to TRBJ2-2, with D possibly matching TRBD1 (6 bases). With 0 bases removed from V and 8 bases from J, the gap between germline ends came to 22 bases. Germline V gene sequence: CDR1 MGHRA, CDR2 YSYEKL. This CDR3 comprises 18 residues. The CDR3 sequence: CASSQDSHGQLTSGELFF. CDR3 DNA sequence: TGCGCCAGCAGCCAAGATAGTCACGGACAGCTAACGTCGGGGGAGCTGTTTTTT.